These 10 T cell receptor beta chains share one sample of origin, sequenced in a study of CD8 T cells in ankylosing spondylitis (dated by TCRdb to about 2017). Libraries were made using 5' RACE. The data were produced on an Illumina HiSeq 2500. TCRdb's own reprocessing of the public reads used fastp at Q25 and MiXCR and kept productive beta chains. When rows share a CDR3 protein, they turn into one entry using the most common DNA and genes. This sample holds 230,000 or so distinct CDR3 sequences; more than 20% were observed only once. The ten top clones hold about 0.6% of the sample. Sequences were obtained from blood, either unsorted or a sorted T cell fraction (not recorded which). These receptors originate from a male donor with ankylosing spondylitis or in good health (not recorded which).

This clonotype appeared a few times. J is TRBJ2-5 and V is TRBV20-1, with 13 bases identical to TRBD2. The CDR3 sequence is 15 residues long. Germline loops: CDR1 DFQATT, CDR2 SNEGSKA (reference sequence). Trimming at V came to 6 bases and at J to 0 bases, leaving 4 bases not matched to a gene. CDR3 residues: CSAGTSGENQETQYF. The CDR3 DNA reads TGCAGTGCGGGGACTAGCGGGGAAAACCAAGAGACCCAGTACTTC.

Many counts were recorded for this clonotype. V gene TRBV20-1 combines with J gene TRBJ2-3, with 7 bases fitting TRBD2. V gave up 6 bases and J gave up 0 bases; unmatched junction bases: 12. Germline V gene lookup returns CDR1 DFQATT and CDR2 SNEGSKA (reference sequence). The CDR3 sequence is 16 residues long. The chain's CDR3 is CSARFRTRRSTDTQYF. The CDR3 DNA reads TGCAGTGCCCGGTTCAGGACTAGGCGGAGCACAGATACGCAGTATTTT.

This clonotype appeared many times. The rearrangement links TRBV20-1 to TRBJ2-5, with TRBD2 matching 7 bases. V lost 5 bases and J lost 1; bases outside the gene matches: 4. CDR3 size: 13 residues. Looked up from germline, CDR1 is DFQATT and CDR2 is SNEGSKA (reference sequence). The DNA for the CDR3 is TGCAGTGCTGACGGACTAGTCCAAGAGACCCAGTACTTC. Its protein is CSADGLVQETQYF.

This clonotype was seen only a few times. The J gene is TRBJ2-5, the V gene TRBV2; D not certain. Trimming cost V 4 bases and J 1 base, with 7 bases left between them. Germline lookup yields CDR1 SNHLY and CDR2 FYNNEI. This CDR3 has 13 amino acids. The CDR3 reads CASSGMTQETQYF. The CDR3, as DNA: TGTGCCAGCAGTGGGATGACCCAAGAGACCCAGTACTTC.

A word on this clonotype: The junction departs from the called germline gene at one end, perhaps through a read error. The V gene is TRBV7-9, the J gene TRBJ2-3; 7 positions agree with TRBD1. Germline loops: CDR1 SEHNR, CDR2 FQNEAQ (reference sequence). The CDR3 spans 15 residues. The CDR3 spells CSSSPRGRGTDTQYF. The CDR3 region has the DNA TGTTCCAGCAGCCCAAGGGGGCGCGGTACAGATACGCAGTATTTT.

The chain has TRBV20-1 and TRBJ2-7; D gene ambiguous. This CDR3 has 12 amino acids. The ends were cut back, 3 bases at V and 3 bases at J, with 9 bases in the middle. CDR1 DFQATT and CDR2 SNEGSKA come from the germline V gene (reference sequence). The CDR3 loop is CSASVRIYEQYF. The CDR3 region has the DNA TGCAGTGCTAGTGTCAGAATCTACGAGCAGTACTTC.

The chain's CDR3 is CASSLLAGETYEQYF. The CDR3 bases are TGCGCCAGCAGCTTGCTAGCGGGGGAGACCTACGAGCAGTACTTC. The V gene is TRBV5-1, the J gene TRBJ2-7; 10 bases fit TRBD2. CDR1 is SGHRS, CDR2 YFSETQ, per germline. V lost 1 base to trimming and J lost 2 bases; unmatched junction nucleotides: 3. The CDR3 has 15 amino acids.

This clonotype was seen many times. The chain has TRBV29-1 and TRBJ2-3, with 10 bases aligning to TRBD1. There are 16 residues in the CDR3. Germline CDR1 SQVTM, CDR2 ANQGSEA. V shed 6 bases and J 1 base; nucleotides not matched to a gene: 10. The CDR3 DNA sequence: TGCAGCGTCCCGGGACAGGGGTCCGGGGGCACAGATACGCAGTATTTT. This translates into CSVPGQGSGGTDTQYF.

V usage is TRBV24-1 and J usage is TRBJ2-3; perhaps TRBD2 as D (6 bases). V was clipped by 3 bases and J by 10 bases, with 13 bases between them. The germline V gene encodes CDR1 KGHDR and CDR2 SFDVKD. The CDR3 runs 13 residues. CDR3 sequence: CATSDEVREAQYF. CDR3 DNA: TGTGCCACCAGTGATGAGGTAAGGGAGGCGCAGTATTTT.

About this clonotype: A read error may explain this, as a much larger clone is one base away. This chain uses TRBV6-6 with TRBJ2-3; D not resolved. Trimming took off 4 bases at V and 4 bases at J, with 3 bases between the two ends. Germline assignment: CDR1 MNHNY and CDR2 SVGAGI (reference sequence). The CDR3 extends over 11 amino acids. The CDR3 reads CASSWSDTQYF. As DNA, the CDR3 is TGTGCCAGCAGTTGGTCAGATACGCAGTATTTT.